The 10 T cell receptor beta chains below come from one sample, sequenced in a study of cytomegalovirus exposure and HLA in healthy donors. Produced via immunoSEQ multiplex PCR; TCRdb's table is partial and in-frame only. The table records 100,000 to 150,000 clones, 80% to 90% of them present only once. Sequenced input: PBMCs. The receptor set was obtained from a man between 18 and 35 years old in good health and CMV-seropositive.

The rearrangement links TRBV2 to TRBJ1-1, with TRBD1 as a possible D gene (6 bases). The germline V gene encodes CDR1 SNHLY and CDR2 FYNNEI. The V gene lost 5 bases and the J gene lost 5 bases, with 15 bases spanning the gap. The CDR3 covers 14 residues. The CDR3: CASSKLQGRTEAFF. The DNA of the CDR3 is TGTGCCAGCAGTAAACTACAGGGAAGGACTGAAGCTTTCTTT.

This chain joins TRBV18 and TRBJ1-1, with D perhaps matching TRBD1 (5 bases). V lost 6 bases, J lost 4 bases, and 24 bases lay in between. Germline values: CDR1 KGHSH, CDR2 LQKENI. The CDR3 is made up of 17 amino acids. The CDR3 DNA reads TGTGCCAGCTCTCTTACCATTGGCAGGGCTCCCTCCACTGAAGCTTTCTTT. Amino acids: CASSLTIGRAPSTEAFF.

The J gene is TRBJ1-5, the V gene TRBV19, with D uncertain. CDR3 length: 14 amino acids. Germline V gene data show CDR1 as LNHDA and CDR2 as SQIVND (reference sequence). V lost 3 bases and J lost 0, with 6 bases in between. The CDR3 nucleotides read TGTGCCAGTAGTATTTGGCTTAGCAATCAGCCCCAGCATTTT. Translating it yields CASSIWLSNQPQHF.

The CDR3 reads CASSPPTGNTGELFF. As DNA, the CDR3 is TGTGCCAGCAGCCCCCCGACAGGGAACACCGGGGAGCTGTTTTTT. This chain joins TRBV5-4 and TRBJ2-2; D is possibly TRBD1 (6 bases). The CDR3 contains 15 residues. With 4 bases removed from V and 1 base from J, the gap between germline ends came to 11 bases. Germline CDR1 SGHNT, CDR2 YYREEE (reference sequence).

The rearrangement links TRBV11-2 to TRBJ2-5; TRBD2 matches 8 bases. This CDR3 contains 15 residues. Germline V gene data show CDR1 as SGHAT and CDR2 as FQNNGV. V was pared by 5 bases and J by 5 bases, with 10 bases of the junction left unmatched. The CDR3 DNA reads as TGTGCCAGCAGCGGCCGGGGGGGGGCCGGGGAGACCCAGTACTTC. Amino acid sequence: CASSGRGGAGETQYF.

J is TRBJ1-1 and V is TRBV29-1; D perhaps matches TRBD1 (5 bases). CDR1 and CDR2 (germline): SQVTM, ANQGSEA. Trimming took off 8 bases at V and 3 bases at J, with 16 bases between the two ends. CDR3 size: 13 residues. The CDR3 DNA is TGCAGCTTCCTTCAGGGTGGGGACACTGAAGCTTTCTTT. This encodes CSFLQGGDTEAFF.

This clone was counted between two and nine times. V gene TRBV27 combines with J gene TRBJ1-6; possible D gene TRBD1, 5 bases. Germline CDR1 and CDR2: MNHEY and SMNVEV (reference sequence). The CDR3 loop spans 13 amino acids. The germline V and J ends were trimmed by 5 bases and 7 bases, with 9 bases remaining between them. The CDR3 DNA follows: TGTGCCAGCAGTGCCCGACAGAATTCACCCCTCCACTTT. Its translation is CASSARQNSPLHF.

In this sample, this clone turned up a few times. This sample includes further DNA sequences coding for the same CDR3. This chain uses TRBV5-1 with TRBJ1-1; 11 nucleotides match TRBD1. Germline values: CDR1 SGHRS, CDR2 YFSETQ. This CDR3 has 16 residues. V shed 4 bases, J shed 4 bases, and the junction held 9 bases outside the gene matches. The CDR3 DNA reads TGCGCCAGCAGCCCTGGGACAGGGGGAGCTGGCACTGAAGCTTTCTTT. Translated, it gives CASSPGTGGAGTEAFF.

The V call is TRBV9, the J call TRBJ2-1; D remains unclear. Trimming shortened V by 3 bases and J by 3 bases, and 7 bases separated the two germline ends. CDR3 size: 13 residues. Germline V gene lookup returns CDR1 SGDLS and CDR2 YYNGEE. The CDR3 DNA reads TGTGCCAGCAGCGCAACGGTCTACAATGAGCAGTTCTTC. Its translation is CASSATVYNEQFF. Full variable domain (remainder filled in from reference TRBV9 and TRBJ2-1): DSGVTQTPKHLITATGQRVTLRCSPRSGDLSVYWYQQSLDQGLQFLIQYYNGEERAKGNILERFSAQQFPDLHSELNLSSLELGDSALYFCASSATVYNEQFFGPGTRLTVL.

This sequence joins TRBV28 and TRBJ2-5; 8 nucleotides match TRBD1. The CDR3 contains 14 residues. CDR1 is MDHEN and CDR2 is SYDVKM in the germline V gene. The V and J ends lost 5 bases and 1 base, in that order; junction bases with no gene match: 3. This CDR3 is CASSTGQGQETQYF. The CDR3 nucleotides read TGTGCCAGCAGTACCGGACAGGGCCAAGAGACCCAGTACTTC.